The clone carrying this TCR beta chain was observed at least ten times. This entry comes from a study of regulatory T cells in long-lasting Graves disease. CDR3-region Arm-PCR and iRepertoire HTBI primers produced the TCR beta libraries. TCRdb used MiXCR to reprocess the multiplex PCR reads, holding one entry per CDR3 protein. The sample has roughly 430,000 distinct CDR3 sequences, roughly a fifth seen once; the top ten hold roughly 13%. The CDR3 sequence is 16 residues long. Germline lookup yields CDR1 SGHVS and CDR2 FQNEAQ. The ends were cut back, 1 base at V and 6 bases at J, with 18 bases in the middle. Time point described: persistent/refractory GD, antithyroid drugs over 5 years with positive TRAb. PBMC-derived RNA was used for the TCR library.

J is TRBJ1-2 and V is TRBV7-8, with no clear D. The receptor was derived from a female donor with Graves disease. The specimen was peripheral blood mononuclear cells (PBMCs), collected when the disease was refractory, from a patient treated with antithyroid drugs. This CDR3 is CASSLVLGSGMNGYTF. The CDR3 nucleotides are TGTGCCAGCAGCTTAGTTCTGGGGTCCGGGATGAATGGCTACACCTTC.